The 22 T cell receptor beta chains presented below share a single source sample, sequenced in a study of PD-1 blockade in classical Hodgkin lymphoma. Some clones are missing from TCRdb's copy, which holds only in-frame ones; the method was immunoSEQ multiplex PCR. The table lists about 7,100 clones, 78% of them singletons, with 7.5% to 9.5% in the top ten. Time point specified: newly diagnosed, previously untreated cHL patient sample. The material sequenced was peripheral blood mononuclear cells (PBMCs). These receptors came from a human donor with classical Hodgkin lymphoma.

This chain joins TRBV5-5 and TRBJ2-3; 8 bases match TRBD2. Trimming at V came to 4 bases and at J to 6 bases, leaving 7 bases not matched to a gene. This CDR3 is 14 amino acids long. CDR1 SGHKS and CDR2 YYEKEE come from the germline V gene (reference sequence). The CDR3 DNA reads as TGTGCCAGCAGCCCCTACGGGGGGGGTGATACGCAGTATTTT. Protein: CASSPYGGGDTQYF.

The gene calls are TRBV7-9 and TRBJ2-3; D perhaps matches TRBD1 (5 bases). V dropped 5 bases and J dropped 2 bases, with 8 bases sitting between them. CDR3 length: 13 amino acids. CDR1 and CDR2 (germline): SEHNR, FQNEAQ (reference sequence). The CDR3 DNA reads TGTGCCAGCAGCAGCAGGGACACAGATACGCAGTATTTT. Translation gives CASSSRDTDTQYF.

The chain is built from TRBV2 and TRBJ1-2, with D uncertain. Germline values: CDR1 SNHLY, CDR2 FYNNEI. The CDR3 sequence is 13 residues long. The V and J ends lost 1 base and 5 bases respectively, with 8 bases between them. CDR3: CASSEEVGYGYTF. CDR3 DNA: TGTGCCAGCAGTGAAGAAGTGGGGTATGGCTACACCTTC.

The chain links TRBV6-5 to TRBJ2-7; TRBD1 agrees at 7 bases. This CDR3 comprises 13 residues. Germline lookup yields CDR1 MNHEY and CDR2 SVGAGI. Trimming took 6 bases from V and 1 from J; bases not matched to a gene: 3. In DNA form, the CDR3 reads TGTGCCAGCAGCCACAGGGGATCCTACGAGCAGTACTTC. Residues: CASSHRGSYEQYF.

In nucleotides, the CDR3 is TGTGCCTGGAGTACCGGAGGAGATACGCAGTATTTT. Its translation: CAWSTGGDTQYF. The J gene is TRBJ2-3, the V gene TRBV30, with D perhaps TRBD2 (5 bases). Germline V gene lookup returns CDR1 GTSNPN and CDR2 SVGIG (reference sequence). V was shortened by 2 bases and J by 5 bases, with 8 bases between the two germline ends. This CDR3 contains 12 residues.

The rearrangement uses TRBV7-2 and TRBJ1-2; the D is unclear. This CDR3 spans 13 amino acids. CDR1 and CDR2 (germline): SGHTA, FQGNSA. Trimming stripped 2 bases from V and 8 bases from J, with 12 bases between. In DNA form, the CDR3 reads TGTGCCAGCAGCTTATTTAACGGGGAGGGCTACACCTTC. It yields the protein CASSLFNGEGYTF.

The rearrangement joins TRBV15 to TRBJ2-6; D ambiguous. V was pared by 0 bases and J by 1 base, with 10 bases between. The germline gives CDR1 LNHNV, CDR2 YYDKDF (reference sequence). This CDR3 is 17 amino acids long. Written as DNA, the CDR3 is TGTGCCACCAGCAGAGATCACAGCCCGTCTGGGGCCAACGTCCTGACTTTC. Protein sequence: CATSRDHSPSGANVLTF.

The chain uses TRBV11-3 and TRBJ1-6, with 9 bases aligning to TRBD1. The CDR3 contains 17 residues. Germline lookup yields CDR1 SGHNT and CDR2 YENEEA. V shed 1 base, J shed 4 bases, and the junction held 5 bases outside the gene matches. The CDR3 loop reads CASSLGSGTGYNSPLHF. Here the CDR3 DNA reads TGTGCCAGCAGCTTAGGTAGTGGGACAGGGTATAATTCACCCCTCCACTTT.

This clone was counted a single time. The chain recombines TRBV5-1 with TRBJ1-4; 9 positions match TRBD1. This CDR3 contains 15 residues. From germline, CDR1 is SGHRS and CDR2 YFSETQ. CDR3 sequence: CDSNLETGGDEKLFF. The CDR3 DNA is TGCGACTCAAACCTGGAGACAGGGGGGGATGAAAAACTGTTTTTT.

This clone was picked up one time. This chain links TRBV29-1 with TRBJ1-1; maybe TRBD1 (5 bases). From germline, CDR1 is SQVTM and CDR2 ANQGSEA. The CDR3 has 13 residues. Trimming shortened V by 4 bases and J by 3 bases, and 12 bases separated the two germline ends. CDR3 sequence: CSVVRGGDTEAFF. The CDR3 DNA follows: TGCAGCGTTGTTAGGGGAGGGGACACTGAAGCTTTCTTT.

This chain uses TRBV7-2 with TRBJ2-3; 7 bases align to TRBD2. The CDR3 has 12 residues. The trim removed 1 base at V and 10 bases at J, leaving 2 bases unmatched. The germline CDR1 and CDR2 sequences are SGHTA and FQGNSA. The CDR3 region is CASSLGTRAQYF. CDR3 sequence (DNA): TGTGCCAGCAGCTTAGGGACTAGGGCGCAGTATTTT.

The chain joins TRBV6-1 to TRBJ2-3; D possibly uses TRBD1 or TRBD2 (5 bases each). Germline loops: CDR1 MNHNS, CDR2 SASEGT. There are 13 residues in the CDR3. The V end lost 10 bases, the J end lost 2 bases, and 13 bases lay between the germline ends. The CDR3 sequence is CATPRDPTDTQYF. In DNA, the CDR3 is TGTGCCACTCCCCGGGACCCCACAGATACGCAGTATTTT.

V gene TRBV2 combines with J gene TRBJ1-3; TRBD1 is a possible D gene (5 bases). The germline gives CDR1 SNHLY, CDR2 FYNNEI. This CDR3 comprises 15 residues. V was pared by 6 bases and J by 1 base, with 13 bases between. The chain's CDR3 is CASSPRQWSGNTIYF. CDR3 in DNA: TGTGCCAGCAGCCCCAGACAGTGGTCTGGAAACACCATATATTTT.

CDR3 sequence reads: CSGDGPSGTDTQYF. For the CDR3, the DNA is TGCAGCGGTGATGGGCCCTCGGGAACAGATACGCAGTATTTT. The chain is built from TRBV29-1 and TRBJ2-3, with D possibly being TRBD2 (5 bases). The CDR3 runs to 14 residues. V lost 7 bases and J 3 bases, leaving 17 bases between the germline ends. Germline assignment: CDR1 SQVTM and CDR2 ANQGSEA.

This chain connects TRBV27 to TRBJ2-1; 11 nucleotides match TRBD2. V trimming: 1 base; J trimming: 4 bases; junction bases outside the gene matches: 3. CDR3 size: 16 residues. Germline V gene sequence: CDR1 MNHEY, CDR2 SMNVEV (reference sequence). CDR3 amino acids: CASSLLSSGGYNEQFF. CDR3 bases: TGTGCCAGCAGTTTATTGTCTAGCGGGGGGTACAATGAGCAGTTCTTC.

The chain is built from TRBV2 and TRBJ1-4; 8 nucleotides match TRBD1. The junction had 5 bases not matched to a gene; V was cut back by 5 bases and J by 3 bases. The CDR3 spans 15 residues. The germline V gene encodes CDR1 SNHLY and CDR2 FYNNEI. The CDR3 loop reads CASSRDRGANEKLFF. CDR3 DNA: TGTGCCAGCAGTCGAGACAGGGGTGCTAATGAAAAACTGTTTTTT.

The rearrangement uses TRBV21-1 and TRBJ1-4. TRBV21-1 is an annotated pseudogene. The CDR3 is 13 residues long. CDR3 sequence: CASSKGEGGKLFF. Written as DNA, the CDR3 is TGTGCCAGCAGCAAAGGGGAGGGGGGAAAACTGTTTTTT.

This clone appeared once. A read error may produce the germline difference seen at one junction end. The rearrangement uses TRBV4-1 and TRBJ2-5; D may be TRBD2 (5 bases). Germline V lookup: CDR1 MGHRA, CDR2 YSYEKL. The CDR3 covers 13 residues. CDR3 nucleotides: TGCACCAGCAGCCCCGACTACAAAGAGACCCAGTACTTC. Translation gives CTSSPDYKETQYF.

The rearrangement joins TRBV7-9 to TRBJ2-1; a weak D match, TRBD1 (5 bases). The germline V gene encodes CDR1 SEHNR and CDR2 FQNEAQ (reference sequence). The CDR3 extends over 16 amino acids. The V gene lost 7 bases and the J gene lost 5 bases, with 21 bases spanning the gap. CDR3 sequence (DNA): TGTGCCAGCACCACCGGGCTAGTAGGGGTCAACAATGAGCAGTTCTTC. Its translation: CASTTGLVGVNNEQFF.

The chain joins TRBV19 to TRBJ1-2; D perhaps matches TRBD1 (6 bases). This CDR3 spans 11 amino acids. The ends were cut back, 5 bases at V and 6 bases at J, with 7 bases in the middle. From germline, CDR1 is LNHDA and CDR2 SQIVND (reference sequence). CDR3 coding DNA: TGTGCCAGTAGTGAGGGGGATGGCTACACCTTC. Residues: CASSEGDGYTF.

The chain joins TRBV28 to TRBJ2-5, with D tentatively TRBD1 (5 bases). V lost 4 bases to trimming and J lost 5 bases, with 14 bases between them. The CDR3 is 14 residues long. Germline V lookup: CDR1 MDHEN, CDR2 SYDVKM. The CDR3: CASSSAQGRETQYF. In DNA form, the CDR3 reads TGTGCCAGCAGTTCTGCTCAGGGAAGGGAGACCCAGTACTTC.

This chain uses TRBV30 with TRBJ2-7; 7 bases are a match to TRBD2. Germline CDR1 reads GTSNPN; CDR2 reads SVGIG (reference sequence). With V trimmed by 0 bases and J by 5 bases, 4 bases remained unmatched. CDR3 length: 13 amino acids. CDR3 residues: CAWSVGGRNEQYF. As DNA, the CDR3 is TGTGCCTGGAGTGTCGGGGGGAGAAACGAGCAGTACTTC.